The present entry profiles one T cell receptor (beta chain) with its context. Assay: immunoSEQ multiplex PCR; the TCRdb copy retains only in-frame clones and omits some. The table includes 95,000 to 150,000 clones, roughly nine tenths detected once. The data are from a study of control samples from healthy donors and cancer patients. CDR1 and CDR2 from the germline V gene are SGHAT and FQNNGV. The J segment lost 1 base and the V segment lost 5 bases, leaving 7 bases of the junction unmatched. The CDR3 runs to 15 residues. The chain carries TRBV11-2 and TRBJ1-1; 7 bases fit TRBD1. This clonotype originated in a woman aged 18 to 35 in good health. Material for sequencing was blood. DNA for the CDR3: TGTGCCAGCAGCCATTATCAGGGGGGGAACACTGAAGCTTTCTTT. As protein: CASSHYQGGNTEAFF.